The 24 T cell receptor beta chains presented below share a single source sample, sequenced in a study of blood T cell repertoires in COVID-19. Profiled with immunoSEQ multiplex PCR; TCRdb holds only in-frame clones, not every one. Of about 230,000 clones in the sample, approximately 80% were seen once. Sequencing was carried out using peripheral blood. The source is a woman aged 45-65 years with acute or convalescent COVID-19.

The rearrangement joins TRBV6-5 to TRBJ1-2; possible D gene TRBD1, 6 bases. The ends were cut back, 2 bases at V and 10 bases at J, with 8 bases in the middle. The CDR3 is 11 residues long. Germline V gene lookup returns CDR1 MNHEY and CDR2 SVGAGI. The CDR3 DNA is TGTGCCAGCAGTTACGGGGGCCTCTACACCTTC. It encodes CASSYGGLYTF.

The chain employs TRBV5-1 and TRBJ2-2, with 7 bases lining up with TRBD1. Germline CDR1 reads SGHRS; CDR2 reads YFSETQ. With V trimmed by 5 bases and J by 0 bases, 1 base remained unmatched. The CDR3 has 14 amino acids. Here the CDR3 reads CASRTGSNTGELFF. The CDR3 region has the DNA TGCGCCAGCAGGACAGGGTCGAACACCGGGGAGCTGTTTTTT. Based on the CDR3 plus reference TRBV5-1 and TRBJ2-2, the full variable domain is KAGVTQTPRYLIKTRGQQVTLSCSPISGHRSVSWYQQTPGQGLQFLFEYFSETQRNKGNFPGRFSGRQFSNSRSEMNVSTLELGDSALYLCASRTGSNTGELFFGEGSRLTVL.

The V call is TRBV5-1, the J call TRBJ2-7; 7 nucleotides agree with TRBD1. This CDR3 has 14 amino acids. Germline V gene lookup returns CDR1 SGHRS and CDR2 YFSETQ. V lost 4 bases and J lost 5; bases outside the gene matches: 9. CDR3 coding DNA: TGCGCCAGCAGCAGCTGGCAGGGGGTCGACGAGCAGTACTTC. This encodes CASSSWQGVDEQYF. Full variable domain (remainder filled in from reference TRBV5-1 and TRBJ2-7): KAGVTQTPRYLIKTRGQQVTLSCSPISGHRSVSWYQQTPGQGLQFLFEYFSETQRNKGNFPGRFSGRQFSNSRSEMNVSTLELGDSALYLCASSSWQGVDEQYFGPGTRLTVT.

Only one count was recorded for this clone. The chain couples TRBV28 to TRBJ2-1; 11 bases match TRBD2. V gave up 0 bases and J gave up 8 bases; unmatched junction bases: 6. CDR3 length equals 16 residues. CDR1 MDHEN and CDR2 SYDVKM come from the germline V gene. This CDR3 reads CASSLWEGTSGDEQFF. CDR3 sequence (DNA): TGTGCCAGCAGTTTATGGGAGGGGACTAGCGGCGATGAGCAGTTCTTC. The variable domain in full, completed from reference TRBV28 and TRBJ2-1, reads DVKVTQSSRYLVKRTGEKVFLECVQDMDHENMFWYRQDPGLGLRLIYFSYDVKMKEKGDIPEGYSVSREKKERFSLILESASTNQTSMYLCASSLWEGTSGDEQFFGPGTRLTVL.

The chain employs TRBV6-6 and TRBJ1-3; 7 positions agree with TRBD1. V lost 6 bases and J lost 6; bases outside the gene matches: 8. In germline, CDR1 is MNHNY, CDR2 SVGAGI (reference sequence). The CDR3 is made up of 14 amino acids. Written as DNA, the CDR3 is TGTGCCAGCAGGTCCAGGGGGTCCGCAAACACCATATATTTT. Its translation: CASRSRGSANTIYF.

The V and J genes are TRBV3-1 (or the pseudogene TRBV3-2) and TRBJ1-5; the D is unclear. This CDR3 region has 16 residues. V shed 3 bases and J shed 0 bases, with 12 bases lying between them. Germline CDR1 reads LGHDT; CDR2 reads YNNKEL (reference sequence). In DNA form, the CDR3 reads TGTGCCAGCAGCCAGTCCACAGACTATAGCAATCAGCCCCAGCATTTT. Translation: CASSQSTDYSNQPQHF.

In this sample, this clone turned up a few times. The CDR3 sequence: CASSLGPLPHSGNTIYF. The CDR3 bases are TGTGCCAGCAGTTTGGGCCCCTTGCCCCACTCTGGAAACACCATATATTTT. The chain uses TRBV28 and TRBJ1-3; D gene uncertain. CDR1 and CDR2 from the germline V gene are MDHEN and SYDVKM. This CDR3 spans 17 amino acids. With 3 bases removed from V and 0 bases from J, the gap between germline ends came to 15 bases. Looking up the rest from reference TRBV28 and TRBJ1-3 gives the full variable domain: DVKVTQSSRYLVKRTGEKVFLECVQDMDHENMFWYRQDPGLGLRLIYFSYDVKMKEKGDIPEGYSVSREKKERFSLILESASTNQTSMYLCASSLGPLPHSGNTIYFGEGSWLTVV.

This chain connects TRBV27 to TRBJ2-7; 7 positions match TRBD2. V lost 3 bases to trimming and J lost 4 bases; unmatched junction nucleotides: 9. The CDR3 is made up of 15 amino acids. Germline V lookup: CDR1 MNHEY, CDR2 SMNVEV (reference sequence). CDR3: CASSFLDKRGYEQYF. The CDR3 DNA is TGTGCCAGCAGTTTCCTTGACAAGCGGGGATACGAGCAGTACTTC.

CDR3 bases: TGCGCCAGCAGCACCGGGACTAGCGGGAGGGCCACCGGGGAGCTGTTTTTT. Translated, it gives CASSTGTSGRATGELFF. The chain has TRBV5-1 and TRBJ2-2, with TRBD2 matching 16 bases. Germline V lookup: CDR1 SGHRS, CDR2 YFSETQ. The trim removed 4 bases at V and 4 bases at J, leaving 4 bases unmatched. The CDR3 loop spans 17 amino acids.

The chain uses TRBV24-1 and TRBJ1-5; 7 nucleotides line up with TRBD1. After removal of 4 bases from V and 5 bases from J, the junction contained 4 bases not matched to a gene. This CDR3 has 14 amino acids. Germline V CDR1 and CDR2: KGHDR, SFDVKD. The chain's CDR3 is CATSDFDRDQPQHF. CDR3 nucleotide sequence: TGTGCCACCAGTGACTTCGACAGGGATCAGCCCCAGCATTTT.

The chain uses TRBV30 and TRBJ2-1; 9 positions agree with TRBD2. The length of the CDR3 is 14 residues. V lost 5 bases and J lost 12; bases outside the gene matches: 14. Germline V gene sequence: CDR1 GTSNPN, CDR2 SVGIG (reference sequence). This CDR3 reads CAWWRGRGHGGQFF. The CDR3 DNA is TGTGCCTGGTGGCGCGGGAGGGGCCACGGGGGGCAGTTCTTC.

The V call is TRBV11-3, the J call TRBJ2-1; 7 nucleotides match TRBD2. CDR1 and CDR2 (germline): SGHNT, YENEEA. The CDR3 is 15 residues long. V shed 3 bases and J 4 bases; nucleotides not matched to a gene: 6. Written as DNA, the CDR3 is TGTGCCAGCAGCTTTGGCGGGAGTTTTTACAATGAGCAGTTCTTC. Amino acids: CASSFGGSFYNEQFF.

The chain carries TRBV11-2 and TRBJ2-7; no firm D call. Trimming pared 1 base from V and 2 bases from J, leaving 12 bases between. The CDR3 runs 15 residues. Looked up from germline, CDR1 is SGHAT and CDR2 is FQNNGV. In DNA, the CDR3 is TGTGCCAGCAGCTTAGGTTCGCCAGGAACCTACGAGCAGTACTTC. It translates to CASSLGSPGTYEQYF.

V and J are TRBV19 and TRBJ2-7; D might be TRBD1 (7 bases). CDR3 size: 15 residues. The V end lost 3 bases, the J end lost 4 bases, and 16 bases lay between the germline ends. CDR1 and CDR2 (germline): LNHDA, SQIVND (reference sequence). CDR3 sequence: CASSMRGQGGYEQYF. Written as DNA, the CDR3 is TGTGCCAGTAGTATGAGAGGTCAGGGGGGTTACGAGCAGTACTTC.

This clone was counted a single time. The chain couples TRBV11-1 to TRBJ2-7; 7 positions match TRBD1. The CDR3 extends over 14 amino acids. The germline V gene encodes CDR1 SGHAT and CDR2 FQDESV (reference sequence). The V segment lost 1 base and the J segment 4 bases; nucleotides outside the gene matches: 4. CDR3 region: CASSLGQGDYEQYF. The CDR3 DNA is TGTGCCAGCAGCTTAGGGCAGGGGGATTACGAGCAGTACTTC.

The chain couples TRBV24-1 to TRBJ2-3; TRBD1 agrees at 10 bases. CDR1 is KGHDR and CDR2 is SFDVKD in the germline V gene. V shed 3 bases, J shed 5 bases, and the junction held 10 bases outside the gene matches. The CDR3 loop spans 17 amino acids. The CDR3 coding sequence is TGTGCCACCAGTGATGTTGGGGACAGGGGAAACGGAGATACGCAGTATTTT. This translates into CATSDVGDRGNGDTQYF.

The rearrangement links TRBV2 to TRBJ2-7; 8 nucleotides line up with TRBD2. The CDR3 runs to 15 residues. The ends lost 6 bases at V and 9 bases at J; junction bases unmatched: 16. CDR1 is SNHLY, CDR2 FYNNEI, per germline. The CDR3 bases are TGTGCCAGCAGGGCAGGTCCCGGGAGGGGTCCTCGGCAGTACTTC. It yields the protein CASRAGPGRGPRQYF.

This rearrangement joins TRBV27 to TRBJ2-2; 8 nucleotides match TRBD2. CDR3 length: 15 amino acids. Losses at the gene ends were 4 bases for V and 3 bases for J; bases not matched to a gene: 4. Germline V gene sequence: CDR1 MNHEY, CDR2 SMNVEV (reference sequence). CDR3 sequence: CASSWNGRDTGELFF. DNA of the CDR3: TGTGCCAGCAGTTGGAACGGGAGGGACACCGGGGAGCTGTTTTTT.

The chain recombines TRBV27 with TRBJ2-7; D uncertain. Per germline, CDR1 MNHEY and CDR2 SMNVEV (reference sequence). The CDR3 runs 13 residues. V was shortened by 4 bases and J by 0 bases, with 7 bases between the two germline ends. CDR3 DNA sequence: TGTGCCAGCAGTTCATACAGCTCCTACGAGCAGTACTTC. This codes for CASSSYSSYEQYF.

J is TRBJ2-5 and V is TRBV4-2; D is perhaps TRBD1 (6 bases). V lost 5 bases to trimming and J lost 0 bases, with 13 bases between them. Germline CDR1 is LGHNA and CDR2 is YNFKEQ. The CDR3 spans 15 residues. The CDR3 DNA follows: TGTGCCAGCAGCTCAGATTGGGACAACCAAGAGACCCAGTACTTC. Protein: CASSSDWDNQETQYF.

The DNA for the CDR3 is TGTGCCAGCAGCCGACCAATGACAGTCACCGGGGAGCTGTTTTTT. Translating gives CASSRPMTVTGELFF. This rearrangement joins TRBV5-5 to TRBJ2-2; D perhaps matches TRBD1 (5 bases). The V end lost 4 bases, the J end lost 4 bases, and 14 bases lay between the germline ends. Per the germline V gene, CDR1 is SGHKS and CDR2 is YYEKEE (reference sequence). The CDR3 loop spans 15 amino acids.

The chain couples TRBV29-1 to TRBJ2-2; possibly TRBD1 for D (6 bases). The CDR3 consists of 16 residues. V lost 7 bases to trimming and J lost 1 base, with 19 bases between them. The germline gives CDR1 SQVTM, CDR2 ANQGSEA. CDR3 residues: CSAIPDSPLNTGELFF. The CDR3 DNA follows: TGCAGCGCTATCCCGGACAGCCCTTTGAACACCGGGGAGCTGTTTTTT.

The chain combines TRBV5-5 with TRBJ2-7; perhaps TRBD1 as D (6 bases). This CDR3 comprises 15 residues. Germline CDR1 and CDR2: SGHKS and YYEKEE (reference sequence). V was trimmed by 3 bases and J by 6 bases, leaving 19 bases between them. This CDR3 is CASSSVRDTRREQYF. The CDR3 DNA reads TGTGCCAGCAGCTCCGTCCGGGACACCCGCCGCGAGCAGTACTTC.

The CDR3 sequence is CASSLAGLAPEQYF. CDR3 DNA: TGCGCCAGCAGCTTGGCTGGCCTCGCTCCCGAGCAGTACTTC. This chain joins TRBV5-1 and TRBJ2-7, with D unclear. Germline V gene lookup returns CDR1 SGHRS and CDR2 YFSETQ. V lost 0 bases and J 6 bases, leaving 13 bases between the germline ends. This CDR3 spans 14 amino acids.